The present T cell receptor beta chain was sequenced within a study of yellow fever vaccine responses in identical twins. General study points: Twins' vaccine T cell response reportedly seemed partly convergent, partly personalized.

MiXCR was run by TCRdb on the RT-PCR reads, yielding one entry per CDR3 protein. The sample lists some 35,000 distinct CDR3 sequences, roughly three fifths occurring once. Germline loops: CDR1 SNHLY, CDR2 FYNNEI. Trimming pared 7 bases from V and 9 bases from J, leaving 19 bases between. The CDR3 is 15 amino acids. Regarding this clonotype: Its antigen is undetermined.

This chain joins TRBV2 and TRBJ1-6, with D possibly being TRBD1 (5 bases). The receptor was isolated from a woman between 18 and 29 years old who received the yellow fever vaccine. The input for sequencing was T cells from blood (PBMCs), unsorted or a sorted subset (not recorded which), taken before or after yellow fever vaccination (not recorded which). The CDR3 here is CASTGSGTPSSPLHF. CDR3 nucleotides: TGTGCCAGCACGGGCAGCGGGACCCCGAGTTCACCCCTCCACTTT. Supplemented by reference TRBV2 and TRBJ1-6, the full variable domain reads EPEVTQTPSHQVTQMGQEVILRCVPISNHLYFYWYRQILGQKVEFLVSFYNNEISEKSEIFDDQFSVERPDGSNFTLKIRSTKLEDSAMYFCASTGSGTPSSPLHFGNGTRLTVT.